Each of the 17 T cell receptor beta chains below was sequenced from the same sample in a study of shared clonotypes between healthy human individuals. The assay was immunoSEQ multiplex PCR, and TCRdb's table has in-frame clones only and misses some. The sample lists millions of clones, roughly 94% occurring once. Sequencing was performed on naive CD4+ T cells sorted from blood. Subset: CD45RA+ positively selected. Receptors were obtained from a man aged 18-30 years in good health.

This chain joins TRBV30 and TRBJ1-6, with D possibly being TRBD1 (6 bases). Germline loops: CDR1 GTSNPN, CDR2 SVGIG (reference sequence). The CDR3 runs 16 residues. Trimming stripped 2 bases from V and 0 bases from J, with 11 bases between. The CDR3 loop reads CAWSTGRGSYNSPLHF. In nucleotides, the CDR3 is TGTGCCTGGAGTACAGGGAGAGGCTCCTATAATTCACCCCTCCACTTT.

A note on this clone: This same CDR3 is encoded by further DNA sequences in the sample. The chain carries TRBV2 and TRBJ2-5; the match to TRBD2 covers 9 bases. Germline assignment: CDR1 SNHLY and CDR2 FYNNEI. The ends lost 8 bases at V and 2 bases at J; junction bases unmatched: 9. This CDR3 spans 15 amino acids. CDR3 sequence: CASGGLAGVQETQYF. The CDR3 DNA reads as TGTGCCAGCGGAGGGTTAGCGGGAGTACAAGAGACCCAGTACTTC.

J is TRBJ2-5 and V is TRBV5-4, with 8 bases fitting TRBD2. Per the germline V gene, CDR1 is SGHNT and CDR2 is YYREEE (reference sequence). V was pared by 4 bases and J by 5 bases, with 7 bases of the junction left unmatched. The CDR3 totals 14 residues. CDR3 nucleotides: TGTGCCAGCAGCCCGGGACTAGTTTTGGAGACCCAGTACTTC. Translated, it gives CASSPGLVLETQYF.

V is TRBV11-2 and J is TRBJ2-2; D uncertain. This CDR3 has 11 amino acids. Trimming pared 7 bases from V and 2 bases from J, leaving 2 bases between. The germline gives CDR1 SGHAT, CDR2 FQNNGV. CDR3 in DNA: TGTGCCAGCACCAACACCGGGGAGCTGTTTTTT. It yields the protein CASTNTGELFF.

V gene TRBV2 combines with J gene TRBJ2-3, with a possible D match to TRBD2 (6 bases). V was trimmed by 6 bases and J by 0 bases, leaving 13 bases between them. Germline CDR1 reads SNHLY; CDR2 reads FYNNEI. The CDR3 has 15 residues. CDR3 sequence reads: CASSGSSESTDTQYF. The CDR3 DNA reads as TGTGCCAGCAGCGGATCTAGCGAAAGCACAGATACGCAGTATTTT.

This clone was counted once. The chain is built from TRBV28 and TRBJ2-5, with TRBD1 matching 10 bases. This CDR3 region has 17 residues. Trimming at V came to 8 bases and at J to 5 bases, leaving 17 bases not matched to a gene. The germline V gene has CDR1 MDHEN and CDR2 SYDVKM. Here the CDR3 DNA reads TGTGCCAGCTCAAAATCCGGGACAGGGGCCCAGACGGAGACCCAGTACTTC. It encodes CASSKSGTGAQTETQYF.

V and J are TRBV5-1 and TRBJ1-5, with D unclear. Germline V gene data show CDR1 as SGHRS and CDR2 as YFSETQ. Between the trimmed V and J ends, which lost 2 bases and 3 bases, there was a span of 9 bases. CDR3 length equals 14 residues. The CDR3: CASSFDGLNQPQHF. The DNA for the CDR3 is TGCGCCAGCAGCTTCGACGGACTCAATCAGCCCCAGCATTTT.

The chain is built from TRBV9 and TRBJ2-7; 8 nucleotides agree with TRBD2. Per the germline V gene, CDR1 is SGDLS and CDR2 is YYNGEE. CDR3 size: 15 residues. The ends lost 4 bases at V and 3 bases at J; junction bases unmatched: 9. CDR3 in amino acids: CASSPGLARGYEQYF. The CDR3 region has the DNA TGTGCCAGCAGCCCAGGACTAGCTCGTGGCTACGAGCAGTACTTC.

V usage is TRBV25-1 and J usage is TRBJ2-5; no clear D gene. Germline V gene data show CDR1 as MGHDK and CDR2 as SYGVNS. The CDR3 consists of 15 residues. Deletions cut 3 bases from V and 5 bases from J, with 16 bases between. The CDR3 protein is CASSDQGSKRETQYF. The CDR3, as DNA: TGTGCCAGCAGTGATCAAGGGTCCAAGAGGGAGACCCAGTACTTC.

The CDR3 protein is CASRKQGANTEAFF. CDR3 coding DNA: TGTGCCAGCAGGAAACAGGGGGCGAACACTGAAGCTTTCTTT. This chain joins TRBV5-4 and TRBJ1-1, with 9 bases that match TRBD1. The V segment lost 5 bases and the J segment 1 base; nucleotides outside the gene matches: 3. Per germline, CDR1 SGHNT and CDR2 YYREEE (reference sequence). The CDR3 extends over 14 amino acids.

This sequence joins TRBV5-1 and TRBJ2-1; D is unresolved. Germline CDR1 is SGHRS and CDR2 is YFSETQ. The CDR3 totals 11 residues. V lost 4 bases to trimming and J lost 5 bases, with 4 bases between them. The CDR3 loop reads CASSANNEQFF. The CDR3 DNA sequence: TGCGCCAGCAGCGCAAACAATGAGCAGTTCTTC.

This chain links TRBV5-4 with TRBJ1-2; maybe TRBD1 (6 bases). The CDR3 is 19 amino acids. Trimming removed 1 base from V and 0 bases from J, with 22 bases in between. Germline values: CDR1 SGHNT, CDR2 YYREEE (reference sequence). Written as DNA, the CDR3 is TGTGCCAGCAGCTTGTCCGCAGGGGCCCTAAGCCAAGCTAACTATGGCTACACCTTC. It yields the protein CASSLSAGALSQANYGYTF. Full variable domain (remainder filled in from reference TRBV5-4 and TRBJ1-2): ETGVTQSPTHLIKTRGQQVTLRCSSQSGHNTVSWYQQALGQGPQFIFQYYREEENGRGNFPPRFSGLQFPNYSSELNVNALELDDSALYLCASSLSAGALSQANYGYTFGSGTRLTVV.

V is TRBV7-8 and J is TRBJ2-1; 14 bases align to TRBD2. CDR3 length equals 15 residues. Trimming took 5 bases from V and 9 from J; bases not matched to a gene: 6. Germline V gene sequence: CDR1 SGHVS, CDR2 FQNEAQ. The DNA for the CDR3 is TGTGCCAGCAGCCCGGGACTAGCGGGAGTAGTTGAGCAGTTCTTC. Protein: CASSPGLAGVVEQFF.

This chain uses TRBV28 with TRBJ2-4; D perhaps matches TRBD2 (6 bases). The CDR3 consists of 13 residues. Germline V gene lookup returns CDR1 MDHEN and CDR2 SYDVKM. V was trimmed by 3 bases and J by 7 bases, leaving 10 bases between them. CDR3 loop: CASSLQGLNIQYF. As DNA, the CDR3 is TGTGCCAGCAGTTTGCAGGGACTCAACATTCAGTACTTC.

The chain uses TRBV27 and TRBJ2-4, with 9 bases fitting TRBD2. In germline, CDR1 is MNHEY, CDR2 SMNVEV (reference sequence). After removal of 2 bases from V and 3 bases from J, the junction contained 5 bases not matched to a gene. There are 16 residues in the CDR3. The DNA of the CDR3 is TGTGCCAGCAGTTTAGCGGGGGGGTCGGTCAAAAACATTCAGTACTTC. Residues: CASSLAGGSVKNIQYF.

In DNA form, the CDR3 reads TGCGCCAGCAGTAACGGACGAATCGGGTACAATGAGCAGTTCTTC. Protein: CASSNGRIGYNEQFF. V gene TRBV10-1 combines with J gene TRBJ2-1; D is ambiguous. V lost 5 bases and J lost 4, with 15 bases in between. CDR3 length equals 15 residues. CDR1 and CDR2 (germline): WNHNN, SYGVQD (reference sequence).

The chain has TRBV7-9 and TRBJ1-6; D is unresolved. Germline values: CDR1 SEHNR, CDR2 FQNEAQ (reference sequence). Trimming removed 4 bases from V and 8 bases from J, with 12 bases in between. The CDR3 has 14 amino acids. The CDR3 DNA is TGTGCCAGCAGCTCCACCCTCTCGTATTCACCCCTCCACTTT. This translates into CASSSTLSYSPLHF.